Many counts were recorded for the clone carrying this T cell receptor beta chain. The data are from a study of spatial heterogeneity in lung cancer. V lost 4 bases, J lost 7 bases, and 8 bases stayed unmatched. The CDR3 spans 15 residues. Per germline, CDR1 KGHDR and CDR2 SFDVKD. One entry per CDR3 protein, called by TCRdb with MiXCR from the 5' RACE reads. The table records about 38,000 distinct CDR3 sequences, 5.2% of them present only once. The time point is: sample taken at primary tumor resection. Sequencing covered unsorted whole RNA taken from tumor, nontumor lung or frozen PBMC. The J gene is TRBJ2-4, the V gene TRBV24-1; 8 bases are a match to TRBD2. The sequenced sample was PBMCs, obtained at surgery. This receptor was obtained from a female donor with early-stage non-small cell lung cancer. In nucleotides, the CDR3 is TGTGCCACCAGTGAAAGTCGGGGGGGCCGGAACATTCAGTACTTC. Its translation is CATSESRGGRNIQYF.